This TCR beta chain derives from a study of breast tumors, draining lymph nodes, adjacent tissues. Study outcomes and limitations: Tumor T cell lymph node origin was a supported hypothesis, not proven. Tumor TCR diversity was below lymph nodes but above nontumor tissue. Data fit most tumor T cells coming from lymph node, expanding in tumor.

Germline V lookup: CDR1 SEHNR, CDR2 FQNEAQ (reference sequence). V gave up 5 bases and J gave up 3 bases, with 10 bases separating them. The CDR3 is 14 residues long. This clonotype appeared many times. The antigen remains undetermined. Breast cancer patients provided tissue from their axillary draining lymph nodes. MiXCR was run by TCRdb on the multiplex PCR reads, yielding one entry per CDR3 protein. Among about 180,000 distinct CDR3 sequences listed, more than 25% were seen once. Sequenced: axillary lymph node tissue. The receptor was derived from a female donor with breast cancer. Some clones in this sample may be carry-over from other donors' samples. The V and J genes are TRBV7-9 and TRBJ1-4; no clear D. The CDR3 reads CASSLREPNEKLFF. Written as DNA, the CDR3 is TGTGCCAGCAGCCTCCGAGAGCCTAATGAAAAACTGTTTTTT.